This is a list of T cell receptor beta chains from one sample in a study of OX40 agonist ivuxolimab in advanced cancers. The assay was immunoSEQ multiplex PCR, and TCRdb's table has in-frame clones only and misses some. The repertoire holds 55,000 to 85,000 clones, with 70% to 90% as singletons. The material sequenced was CD4+ or CD8+ T cells sorted from blood, taken in a trial of the OX40 agonist ivuxolimab. These receptors were obtained from an adult with an advanced solid tumor such as melanoma, head and neck, liver or kidney cancer. Each CDR3 is given with its conserved first and last residue. D genes are given only for firm matches. Not every row has a clone size; where given, it reads once, few, many or a size class.

D	V	J	size	DNA	CDR3
-	TRBV6-5	TRBJ2-7	-	TGTGCCAGCAGTTACAGAGGGAAGACCTACGAGCAGTACTTC	CASSYRGKTYEQYF
-	TRBV28	TRBJ2-7	-	TGTGCCAGCAGAGGGGGAAGGGACTATGGCGAGCAGTACTTC	CASRGGRDYGEQYF
TRBD1	TRBV5-1	TRBJ2-7	-	TGCGCCAGCGCCTCGGGGGGACAGGGGTTCTACGAGCAGTACTTC	CASASGGQGFYEQYF
-	TRBV7-2	TRBJ1-5	-	TGTGCCAGCAGCCAAACCCGGGGGGCAGGTCAGCCCCAGCATTTT	CASSQTRGAGQPQHF
-	TRBV19	TRBJ1-6	-	TGTGCCAGTAGTATAGATCGAGGGTCACCCCTCCACTTT	CASSIDRGSPLHF
TRBD1	TRBV7-9	TRBJ1-5	-	TGTGCCAGCAGCTTAGAGGGACAGGGAGGGAATCAGCCCCAGCATTTT	CASSLEGQGGNQPQHF
TRBD2	TRBV5-1	TRBJ2-1	-	TGCGCCAGCAGCTTGGTTTCGGGGGGCTACAATGAGCAGTTCTTC	CASSLVSGGYNEQFF
-	TRBV14	TRBJ2-7	once	TGTGCCAGCAGCCAAGTACTAGGCCGGGTATACGAGCAGTACTTC	CASSQVLGRVYEQYF
TRBD2	TRBV9	TRBJ2-7	-	TGTGCCAGCAGCGCCCCTAGCGGACACAAGTACTTC	CASSAPSGHKYF
-	TRBV5-4	TRBJ1-2	few	TGTGCCAGCAGCTTCGAGGGACCTCTCCCCACCTTC	CASSFEGPLPTF
TRBD2	TRBV9	TRBJ2-7	-	TGTGCCAGCAGCGTAGCTACGGGGACTAGCGGGGCCGAGCAGTACTTC	CASSVATGTSGAEQYF
-	TRBV7-2	TRBJ2-7	-	TGTGCCAGCAGCTGGGCCCCCGGCGGACGGCGCGTCTCCTACGAGCAGTACTTC	CASSWAPGGRRVSYEQYF
-	TRBV28	TRBJ1-1	once	TGTGCCAGCAGTGTCCAGGCCGTGAACACTGAAGCTTTCTTT	CASSVQAVNTEAFF
TRBD1	TRBV6-5	TRBJ2-7	-	TGTGCCAGCAGGCAACCAGGGGGTGTGGGGGAGCAGTACTTC	CASRQPGGVGEQYF
-	TRBV5-6	TRBJ1-2	once	TGTGCCAGCAGCATTTCCGGGGCGATGAGCTATGGCTACACCTTC	CASSISGAMSYGYTF
-	TRBV7-2	TRBJ2-7	-	TGTGCCAGCAGCACCGACAGAAGATACGAGCAGTACTTC	CASSTDRRYEQYF
TRBD1	TRBV27	TRBJ1-1	-	TGTGCCAGCAGTTTCAACTTCAGGGGGGCTTCGGAAGCTTTCTTT	CASSFNFRGASEAFF
TRBD1	TRBV19	TRBJ1-6	few	TGTGCCAGTAGTGACCAGGGACAGGGCTATAATTCACCCCTCCACTTT	CASSDQGQGYNSPLHF
TRBD2	TRBV2	TRBJ2-1	few	TGTGCCAGCAGTGGACTAGCGGGGTCGGGTGAGCAGTTCTTC	CASSGLAGSGEQFF
-	TRBV13	TRBJ1-2	few	TGTGCCAGCTCACTTCCAGGGATGGTCTATGGCTACACCTTC	CASSLPGMVYGYTF
TRBD1	TRBV10-3	TRBJ1-2	-	TGTGCCATCAGTGACGGACAGGGTAAAGGTGGCTACACCTTC	CAISDGQGKGGYTF
TRBD2	TRBV5-6	TRBJ2-1	-	TGTGCCAGCAGCGCCCCCGGGACTAGCGGGAGGGCGGCCTACAATGAGCAGTTCTTC	CASSAPGTSGRAAYNEQFF
-	TRBV28	TRBJ1-3	-	TGTGCCAGCAGTCGCAGTCAAGGCTCTGGAAACACCATATATTTT	CASSRSQGSGNTIYF
-	TRBV11-3	TRBJ1-1	once	TGTGCCAGCAGCCCACAGGGGAACACTGAAGCTTTCTTT	CASSPQGNTEAFF
TRBD2	TRBV7-2	TRBJ2-5	-	TGTGCCAGCAGCTTAGCGGGGCGGGGGACCCAAGAGACCCAGTACTTC	CASSLAGRGTQETQYF
-	TRBV18	TRBJ2-5	-	TGTGCCAGCTCACCAGCAGGACAAGAGACCCAGTACTTC	CASSPAGQETQYF
-	TRBV11-2	TRBJ2-7	-	TGTGCCAGCAGCTTACGGGCGGTCTCCTACGAGCAGTACTTC	CASSLRAVSYEQYF
-	TRBV14	TRBJ1-2	-	TGTGCCAGCAGCCAAGAGAGGGACTATGGCTACACCTTC	CASSQERDYGYTF
-	TRBV15	TRBJ1-6	once	TGTGCCACCAGCAGAGACACGAGCTCCTATAATTCACCCCTCCACTTT	CATSRDTSSYNSPLHF
-	TRBV27	TRBJ1-5	-	TGTGCCAGCAGTTTATCGGTGCGGGGAAGGAGCAATCAGCCCCAGCATTTT	CASSLSVRGRSNQPQHF